The next 26 T cell receptor beta chains were all read from a single sample in a study of T cell responses to AZD1222 COVID-19 vaccine. Only in-frame clones appear in the TCRdb table, and some are missing; sequencing was by immunoSEQ multiplex PCR. Counted here are approximately 200,000 clones, about 87% occurring once; the ten biggest clones make up 2.5% to 3%. The material sequenced was peripheral blood, taken on day 0 of MenACWY control vaccination. The receptors originated from an adult in good health.

This chain uses TRBV7-9 with TRBJ1-3; D call uncertain. CDR1 and CDR2 (germline): SEHNR, FQNEAQ (reference sequence). V lost 5 bases and J 0 bases, leaving 11 bases between the germline ends. The CDR3 contains 15 residues. DNA of the CDR3: TGTGCCAGCAGCCTAGTAGGCGTCTCTGGAAACACCATATATTTT. This translates into CASSLVGVSGNTIYF.

The chain has TRBV9 and TRBJ2-5; D possibly corresponds to TRBD1 (5 bases). This CDR3 spans 15 amino acids. Germline CDR1 is SGDLS and CDR2 is YYNGEE. V was pared by 0 bases and J by 1 base, with 10 bases between. CDR3 amino acids: CASSVGFRAQETQYF. CDR3 coding DNA: TGTGCCAGCAGCGTAGGGTTCAGGGCCCAAGAGACCCAGTACTTC. The whole variable domain, filled in from reference TRBV9 and TRBJ2-5, reads DSGVTQTPKHLITATGQRVTLRCSPRSGDLSVYWYQQSLDQGLQFLIQYYNGEERAKGNILERFSAQQFPDLHSELNLSSLELGDSALYFCASSVGFRAQETQYFGPGTRLLVL.

This clone has just a few counts. This chain links TRBV11-2 with TRBJ1-6, with 10 positions matching TRBD1. This CDR3 is built from 15 residues. Trimming cost V 5 bases and J 8 bases; bases outside gene matches: 6. Germline V gives CDR1 SGHAT, CDR2 FQNNGV. For the CDR3, the DNA is TGTGCCAGCAGCCTTCAGACAGGGGGCGATTCACCCCTCCACTTT. Translation gives CASSLQTGGDSPLHF. Full variable domain (rest looked up from reference TRBV11-2 and TRBJ1-6): EAGVAQSPRYKIIEKRQSVAFWCNPISGHATLYWYQQILGQGPKLLIQFQNNGVVDDSQLPKDRFSAERLKGVDSTLKIQPAKLEDSAVYLCASSLQTGGDSPLHFGNGTRLTVT.

This clone was seen only once. The V call is TRBV10-3, the J call TRBJ1-2, with TRBD1 as a possible D gene (6 bases). CDR3 length equals 13 residues. Germline loops: CDR1 ENHRY, CDR2 SYGVKD. Trimming removed 6 bases at V and 4 bases at J, with 12 bases between. CDR3 region: CAISQQGLYGYTF. The CDR3 DNA reads as TGTGCCATCAGCCAGCAGGGGCTCTATGGCTACACCTTC.

The chain recombines TRBV19 with TRBJ1-5; no clear D. V lost 1 base and J 4 bases, leaving 8 bases between the germline ends. Per germline, CDR1 LNHDA and CDR2 SQIVND (reference sequence). This CDR3 is built from 14 residues. This chain's CDR3 is CASSIAGYNQPQHF. DNA of the CDR3: TGTGCCAGTAGTATAGCTGGTTATAATCAGCCCCAGCATTTT.

The chain recombines TRBV2 with TRBJ1-5, with 7 bases lining up with TRBD1. Trimming removed 5 bases from V and 3 bases from J; junction bases left unmatched: 4. Per germline, CDR1 SNHLY and CDR2 FYNNEI. CDR3 length: 14 amino acids. CDR3 loop: CASSLGQPNQPQHF. In nucleotides, the CDR3 is TGTGCCAGCAGTTTGGGACAGCCCAATCAGCCCCAGCATTTT.

V is TRBV6-5 and J is TRBJ1-6, with 7 nucleotides matching TRBD1. J gave up 9 bases and V 0 bases, and 5 bases lay outside the gene matches. Germline V gene lookup returns CDR1 MNHEY and CDR2 SVGAGI. This CDR3 region has 15 residues. CDR3 in amino acids: CASSYSGTDGSPLHF. The CDR3 DNA sequence: TGTGCCAGCAGTTACTCCGGGACAGATGGTTCACCCCTCCACTTT.

The chain recombines TRBV5-4 with TRBJ2-7; 10 positions match TRBD1. J lost 5 bases, V lost 5 bases, and 7 bases had no gene match. Looked up from germline, CDR1 is SGHNT and CDR2 is YYREEE (reference sequence). This CDR3 has 14 residues. The CDR3 sequence is CASSKGQGFDEQYF. Here the CDR3 DNA reads TGTGCCAGCAGTAAGGGACAGGGGTTCGACGAGCAGTACTTC.

With regard to this clone: Other DNA variants within this sample encode the same CDR3. The chain carries TRBV3-1 (or the pseudogene TRBV3-2) and TRBJ2-5; a possible D gene is TRBD1 (5 bases). V lost 1 base to trimming and J lost 4 bases, with 7 bases between them. Per germline, CDR1 LGHDT and CDR2 YNNKEL (reference sequence). This CDR3 is built from 13 residues. CDR3 protein: CASSQGGRETQYF. The CDR3 DNA reads TGTGCCAGCAGCCAAGGGGGCCGAGAGACCCAGTACTTC.

The rearrangement links TRBV18 to TRBJ1-5; D may be TRBD1 (5 bases). The length of the CDR3 is 14 residues. V lost 6 bases and J 1 base, leaving 10 bases between the germline ends. Looked up from germline, CDR1 is KGHSH and CDR2 is LQKENI. In DNA, the CDR3 is TGTGCCAGCTCCTTAGGGGCGAGCAATCAGCCCCAGCATTTT. This gives the protein CASSLGASNQPQHF.

This clone was seen only a few times. This chain connects TRBV19 to TRBJ2-1; a weak D match, TRBD2 (6 bases). The CDR3 runs 14 residues. Trimming left V 1 base short and J 7 bases short, with 11 bases between. The germline gives CDR1 LNHDA, CDR2 SQIVND (reference sequence). CDR3 DNA: TGTGCCAGTAGTATAGTGCTAGCGATGAATGAGCAGTTCTTC. It specifies CASSIVLAMNEQFF.

This chain links TRBV14 with TRBJ1-2; 9 bases align to TRBD1. The junction had 7 bases not matched to a gene; V was cut back by 3 bases and J by 5 bases. Germline CDR1 reads SGHDN; CDR2 reads FVKESK. The length of the CDR3 is 15 residues. The CDR3 coding sequence is TGTGCCAGCAGCCACACAGGGGGCGGACCTTATGGCTACACCTTC. It specifies CASSHTGGGPYGYTF.

The chain employs TRBV4-3 and TRBJ1-1; perhaps TRBD1 as D (5 bases). In germline, CDR1 is LGHNA, CDR2 YSLEER. V was cut by 2 bases and J by 0 bases, with 13 bases left in between. CDR3 size: 16 residues. This chain's CDR3 is CASSQLGPSLNTEAFF. The CDR3 coding sequence is TGCGCCAGCAGCCAACTGGGACCGAGCTTGAACACTGAAGCTTTCTTT.

The chain combines TRBV7-2 with TRBJ2-7; TRBD1 matches 10 bases. CDR3 length equals 16 residues. Trimming removed 5 bases from V and 2 bases from J; junction bases left unmatched: 9. Germline V lookup: CDR1 SGHTA, CDR2 FQGNSA. The CDR3 nucleotides read TGTGCCAGCAGCATCCGGGACAGGGGCAATCCCTACGAGCAGTACTTC. It is translated as CASSIRDRGNPYEQYF. The complete variable domain, with remaining parts taken from reference TRBV7-2 and TRBJ2-7, reads GAGVSQSPSNKVTEKGKDVELRCDPISGHTALYWYRQSLGQGLEFLIYFQGNSAPDKSGLPSDRFSAERTGGSVSTLTIQRTQQEDSAVYLCASSIRDRGNPYEQYFGPGTRLTVT.

This chain uses TRBV11-2 with TRBJ2-1; D gene uncertain. The V gene's germline CDR1 is SGHAT and CDR2 FQNNGV. The CDR3 length is 16 residues. Trimming shortened V by 5 bases and J by 5 bases, and 19 bases separated the two germline ends. CDR3 sequence: CASSDGNRAGHNEQFF. The CDR3 DNA reads TGTGCCAGCAGCGACGGCAATCGGGCAGGCCACAATGAGCAGTTCTTC.

This chain links TRBV27 with TRBJ1-4, with 7 bases that match TRBD1. V lost 4 bases, J lost 10 bases, and 9 bases stayed unmatched. There are 14 residues in the CDR3. The germline CDR1 and CDR2 sequences are MNHEY and SMNVEV (reference sequence). This CDR3 is CASSSPAGGGKLFF. The CDR3 coding sequence is TGTGCCAGCAGTTCCCCAGCAGGGGGTGGAAAACTGTTTTTT.

The genes are TRBV27 and TRBJ1-4; possibly TRBD1 for D (6 bases). V lost 2 bases to trimming and J lost 7 bases, with 8 bases between them. The CDR3 has 13 residues. Germline loops: CDR1 MNHEY, CDR2 SMNVEV (reference sequence). The CDR3 nucleotides are TGTGCCAGCAGTTTACTCAGGGGTGAAAAACTGTTTTTT. Its protein is CASSLLRGEKLFF. The complete variable domain, with remaining parts taken from reference TRBV27 and TRBJ1-4, reads EAQVTQNPRYLITVTGKKLTVTCSQNMNHEYMSWYRQDPGLGLRQIYYSMNVEVTDKGDVPEGYKVSRKEKRNFPLILESPSPNQTSLYFCASSLLRGEKLFFGSGTQLSVL.

The rearrangement uses TRBV10-3 and TRBJ1-2; no definite D call. The length of the CDR3 is 13 residues. CDR1 ENHRY and CDR2 SYGVKD come from the germline V gene. V was shortened by 8 bases and J by 4 bases, with 14 bases between the two germline ends. The CDR3, as DNA: TGTGCCATCGCGGCAGGAACCTTCTATGGCTACACCTTC. This encodes CAIAAGTFYGYTF.

The chain employs TRBV7-9 and TRBJ2-5; D remains ambiguous. The CDR3 is 14 residues long. Germline V lookup: CDR1 SEHNR, CDR2 FQNEAQ (reference sequence). Trimming removed 8 bases at V and 1 base at J, with 14 bases between. CDR3 bases: TGTGCCAGCGGCCCGCACCTCATCCAAGAGACCCAGTACTTC. This codes for CASGPHLIQETQYF.

The chain is built from TRBV4-3 and TRBJ1-4, with D tentatively TRBD1 (5 bases). This CDR3 is 15 amino acids long. V was cut by 1 base and J by 7 bases, with 13 bases left in between. Germline V gene lookup returns CDR1 LGHNA and CDR2 YSLEER. In DNA form, the CDR3 reads TGCGCCAGCAGCCAAGGCTGGGACCCTCGTGAAAAACTGTTTTTT. Translating it yields CASSQGWDPREKLFF.

This sequence joins TRBV28 and TRBJ1-2; possibly TRBD1 for D (5 bases). CDR3 size: 16 residues. The V end was cut by 3 bases, the J end by 7 bases, with 21 bases between. Germline V gives CDR1 MDHEN, CDR2 SYDVKM. Written as DNA, the CDR3 is TGTGCCAGCAGTTTCTCCCGGGACGATCAGAATGGTGGCTACACCTTC. This translates into CASSFSRDDQNGGYTF.

The V call is TRBV5-6, the J call TRBJ2-3; possible D gene TRBD2, 6 bases. Germline V lookup: CDR1 SGHDT, CDR2 YYEEEE. This CDR3 comprises 15 residues. The V and J ends lost 7 bases and 0 bases respectively, with 15 bases between them. Here the CDR3 DNA reads TGTGCCAGCGCCCATATGGGGGGAAGCACAGATACGCAGTATTTT. It yields the protein CASAHMGGSTDTQYF.

This rearrangement joins TRBV6-1 to TRBJ1-1; D unclear. This CDR3 contains 15 residues. V was cut by 2 bases and J by 9 bases, with 19 bases left in between. CDR1 is MNHNS and CDR2 is SASEGT in the germline V gene. In nucleotides, the CDR3 is TGTGCCAGCAGTGAATCTGGACTTCGGGCGTTTCAAGCTTTCTTT. Its translation: CASSESGLRAFQAFF.

The genes are TRBV9 and TRBJ2-5, with a tentative D call TRBD2 (5 bases). Germline V gives CDR1 SGDLS, CDR2 YYNGEE. The ends were cut back, 0 bases at V and 4 bases at J, with 13 bases in the middle. This CDR3 region has 15 residues. The CDR3 DNA reads as TGTGCCAGCAGCGTAGGGCCTACGGCGGGAGAGACCCAGTACTTC. Protein product: CASSVGPTAGETQYF.

The rearrangement links TRBV4-3 to TRBJ1-3, with TRBD1 as a possible D gene (5 bases). V gave up 0 bases and J gave up 0 bases, with 15 bases separating them. Per germline, CDR1 LGHNA and CDR2 YSLEER. CDR3 length: 18 amino acids. CDR3 residues: CASSQDLAGSSSGNTIYF. CDR3 bases: TGCGCCAGCAGCCAAGATCTGGCAGGGTCGAGCTCTGGAAACACCATATATTTT.

The rearrangement uses TRBV2 and TRBJ2-5; D assignment may be TRBD1 or TRBD2 (5 bases each). There are 13 residues in the CDR3. Germline values: CDR1 SNHLY, CDR2 FYNNEI. The V and J ends lost 6 bases and 6 bases respectively, with 14 bases between them. CDR3 protein: CASSPGTGKTQYF. The DNA for the CDR3 is TGTGCCAGCAGCCCCGGGACGGGAAAGACCCAGTACTTC.